What follows are 18 T cell receptor beta chains derived from one specimen sequenced in a study of T-cell reconstitution after alpha-beta-depleted transplantation in children. General study findings and limits: At the one-year point after transplant, T-cell counts and TCRbeta diversity were found to come mostly from T cells that had been newly produced.

It was with unique molecular identifiers that the TCRbeta library was prepared. TCRdb used MiXCR to reprocess the PCR reads, holding one entry per CDR3 protein. The profile shows around 270,000 distinct CDR3 sequences, roughly 7.8% of them singletons. Their antigen targets remain unknown. The material was peripheral blood, obtained 360 days after TCRalphabeta/CD19-depleted stem cell transplant. These receptors all come from a female patient aged 2 to 10 who had a stem cell transplant for Fanconi anemia, so the T cells may come from the graft donor.

In its sample, this clonotype was seen many times. V is TRBV5-1 and J is TRBJ2-2; D gene ambiguous. Looked up from germline, CDR1 is SGHRS and CDR2 is YFSETQ. CDR3 length: 13 residues. Between the trimmed V and J ends, which lost 0 bases and 6 bases, there was a span of 6 bases. CDR3 in amino acids: CASSLVAPGELFF. The CDR3 DNA follows: TGCGCCAGCAGCTTGGTAGCTCCCGGGGAGCTGTTTTTT. Full variable domain (outside the CDR3, taken from reference TRBV5-1 and TRBJ2-2): KAGVTQTPRYLIKTRGQQVTLSCSPISGHRSVSWYQQTPGQGLQFLFEYFSETQRNKGNFPGRFSGRQFSNSRSEMNVSTLELGDSALYLCASSLVAPGELFFGEGSRLTVL.

This clonotype showed up just a few times. The chain is built from TRBV28 and TRBJ1-5, with D unclear. Trimming cost V 3 bases and J 4 bases, with 7 bases left between them. There are 13 residues in the CDR3. CDR1 and CDR2 (germline): MDHEN, SYDVKM. The CDR3 DNA sequence: TGTGCCAGCAGTTTCACCCATAATCAGCCCCAGCATTTT. Translating gives CASSFTHNQPQHF.

This clonotype was found a few times. J is TRBJ2-7 and V is TRBV30; D may be TRBD2 (6 bases). Per the germline V gene, CDR1 is GTSNPN and CDR2 is SVGIG (reference sequence). With 5 bases removed from V and 1 base from J, the gap between germline ends came to 15 bases. This CDR3 has 14 amino acids. DNA of the CDR3: TGTGCCTGGGGTAGCGGAGGAATTTCCTACGAGCAGTACTTC. It specifies CAWGSGGISYEQYF.

This clonotype was counted ten times or more. The rearrangement joins TRBV7-2 to TRBJ2-7; 9 bases map to TRBD2. Trimming cost V 5 bases and J 5 bases; bases outside gene matches: 7. The CDR3 consists of 14 residues. The germline CDR1 and CDR2 sequences are SGHTA and FQGNSA. Here the CDR3 reads CASSKTSGHNEQYV. The CDR3 DNA reads TGTGCCAGCAGCAAGACTAGCGGCCACAACGAGCAGTACGTC.

Details on this clonotype: A far larger clone lies a single base away; this is likely a read error. V gene TRBV7-8 combines with J gene TRBJ2-5; D is unclear. The CDR3 extends over 12 amino acids. Germline V gene sequence: CDR1 SGHVS, CDR2 FQNEAQ. CDR3 loop: CGSSLDSETQYF. CDR3 nucleotide sequence: TGTGGCAGCAGCTTAGATTCGGAGACCCAGTACTTC.

The chain carries TRBV7-8 and TRBJ2-5, with 8 positions matching TRBD2. The ends lost 8 bases at V and 2 bases at J; junction bases unmatched: 10. Germline CDR1 reads SGHVS; CDR2 reads FQNEAQ. This CDR3 region has 15 residues. CDR3 in amino acids: CASGRSGRVQETQYF. CDR3 sequence (DNA): TGTGCCAGCGGGCGGAGCGGGAGAGTGCAAGAGACCCAGTACTTC. The full variable domain, in which reference TRBV7-8 and TRBJ2-5 provide the parts outside the CDR3, is GAGVSQSPRYKVAKRGQDVALRCDPISGHVSLFWYQQALGQGPEFLTYFQNEAQLDKSGLPSDRFFAERPEGSVSTLKIQRTQQEDSAVYLCASGRSGRVQETQYFGPGTRLLVL.

This clonotype was observed at least ten times. This sequence joins TRBV12-3 or TRBV12-4 and TRBJ1-6; tentatively, D is TRBD1 (5 bases). V lost 3 bases and J 6 bases, leaving 9 bases between the germline ends. The CDR3 runs 14 residues. In DNA form, the CDR3 reads TGTGCCAGCAGTTTCCCAGGGATTAATTCACCCCTCCACTTT. It encodes CASSFPGINSPLHF.

This clonotype was recorded many times. The gene calls are TRBV7-6 and TRBJ2-7, with TRBD1 identical over 10 bases. The CDR3 consists of 17 residues. Losses at the gene ends were 5 bases for V and 3 bases for J; bases not matched to a gene: 13. Germline assignment: CDR1 SGHVS and CDR2 FNYEAQ. This CDR3 reads CASSLPRGTGDLYEQYF. DNA for the CDR3: TGTGCCAGCAGCCTACCCCGTGGGACAGGGGACCTCTACGAGCAGTACTTC.

This clonotype was counted at least ten times. The V call is TRBV4-1, the J call TRBJ2-7; TRBD2 matches 10 bases. V was clipped by 5 bases and J by 4 bases; unmatched bases: 14. Germline V gene lookup returns CDR1 MGHRA and CDR2 YSYEKL. The CDR3 contains 17 residues. CDR3 DNA sequence: TGCGCCAGCAGCTCAAGAGCCGGGACTAGCGAAGTGTACGAGCAGTACTTC. This codes for CASSSRAGTSEVYEQYF.

This clonotype was counted at least ten times. V is TRBV12-3 or TRBV12-4 and J is TRBJ1-2; 9 bases fit TRBD1. V dropped 6 bases and J dropped 2; count of bases not matched to a gene: 10. This CDR3 has 16 residues. CDR3 protein: CASSPEDRGGNYGYTF. In DNA, the CDR3 is TGTGCCAGCAGCCCCGAGGACAGGGGAGGAAACTATGGCTACACCTTC.

This clonotype occurred a few times. At one boundary the junction diverges from the germline segment, which might be a read error. V usage is TRBV6-2 or TRBV6-3 and J usage is TRBJ2-1; maybe TRBD1 (6 bases). The germline V gene encodes CDR1 MNHEY and CDR2 SVGEGT. CDR3 length equals 12 residues. The CDR3 reads CASSYRDTSRVF. The CDR3 DNA sequence: TGTGCCAGCAGTTACCGGGACACAAGCCGGGTCTTC.

This chain joins TRBV6-5 and TRBJ1-5; 8 nucleotides agree with TRBD1. Germline CDR1 MNHEY, CDR2 SVGAGI. J was trimmed by 1 base and V by 5 bases; bases with no gene match: 7. The CDR3 length is 16 residues. The CDR3 DNA sequence: TGTGCCAGCAGTCCCCAAGGACAGGGAAGCAATCAGCCCCAGCATTTT. Protein product: CASSPQGQGSNQPQHF.

This clonotype was detected ten times or more. The V and J genes are TRBV11-2 and TRBJ2-4, with 8 bases that match TRBD2. This CDR3 has 18 residues. With 2 bases clipped from V and 0 bases from J, the junction kept 9 bases outside the gene matches. Germline V gene lookup returns CDR1 SGHAT and CDR2 FQNNGV. CDR3 sequence: CASSLLGTSLLAKNIQYF. The CDR3 coding sequence is TGTGCCAGCAGCTTACTAGGGACTAGTCTATTAGCCAAAAACATTCAGTACTTC.

The J gene is TRBJ1-3, the V gene TRBV5-1, with unresolved D. Trimming removed 2 bases from V and 2 bases from J, with 17 bases in between. CDR1 SGHRS and CDR2 YFSETQ come from the germline V gene. The CDR3 extends over 17 amino acids. The CDR3 bases are TGCGCCAGCAGCTTAATCTCCGGAGGGTTAGCTGGAAACACCATATATTTT. This sequence encodes CASSLISGGLAGNTIYF.

This clonotype occurred many times. The chain joins TRBV9 to TRBJ1-1, with unresolved D. V was cut by 4 bases and J by 3 bases, with 7 bases left in between. The CDR3 runs 12 residues. CDR1 is SGDLS, CDR2 YYNGEE, per germline. The CDR3 protein is CASSIGDTEAFF. CDR3 in DNA: TGTGCCAGCAGCATCGGGGACACTGAAGCTTTCTTT.

A few counts support this clonotype. The chain joins TRBV6-5 to TRBJ2-2; 9 nucleotides line up with TRBD2. V was pared by 7 bases and J by 1 base, with 10 bases of the junction left unmatched. CDR3 length: 17 residues. CDR1 and CDR2 from the germline V gene are MNHEY and SVGAGI. The CDR3 is CASTDPSGGQNTGELFF. As DNA, the CDR3 is TGTGCCAGCACCGACCCCAGCGGGGGGCAGAACACCGGGGAGCTGTTTTTT.

V is TRBV3-1 and J is TRBJ2-1; 9 bases line up with TRBD2. Trimming took 4 bases from V and 3 from J; bases not matched to a gene: 13. The CDR3 extends over 18 amino acids. Germline-derived CDR1 and CDR2 are LGHDT and YNNKEL (reference sequence). The CDR3 DNA reads as TGTGCCAGCAGCCCCGGGACCCGCGGGAGGGTGATCTACAATGAGCAGTTCTTC. Translation gives CASSPGTRGRVIYNEQFF.

This clonotype showed up many times. The V gene is TRBV20-1, the J gene TRBJ1-2; 7 bases line up with TRBD1. V lost 6 bases, J lost 5 bases, and 9 bases stayed unmatched. This CDR3 has 13 amino acids. Germline V CDR1 and CDR2: DFQATT, SNEGSKA (reference sequence). CDR3 sequence reads: CSAQRGRGYGYTF. In DNA, the CDR3 is TGCAGTGCACAGAGGGGGCGAGGGTATGGCTACACCTTC.